The sequence of this T cell receptor beta chain was determined in a study of T cells in Graves' hyperthyroidism and ophthalmopathy. CDR1 is SNHLY, CDR2 FYNNEI, per germline. After removal of 7 bases from V and 5 bases from J, the junction contained 15 bases not matched to a gene. The CDR3 totals 16 residues. Whole-study results and caveats: A model of 13 V-J features distinguished ophthalmopathy from stable hyperthyroidism.

The authors deemed Graves' hyperthyroidism stable absent ophthalmopathy progression within 18 months. Among the patients, aged 18 to 65, hyperthyroidism was newly diagnosed and had lasted under 2 months. Concerning this clonotype: Its antigen is not identified.

Amplification yielded TCR beta CDR3 regions, with RNA transcripts as the source. First-round RT-PCR with HTBI primers amplified the TCR CDR3 region. TCRdb analysed the multiplex PCR reads with MiXCR anew, one entry per CDR3 protein. Of around 800,000 distinct CDR3 sequences listed, over 35% were seen once; the top ten hold around 10%. The TCR comes from a young man with Graves' hyperthyroidism. Sample: blood. The rearrangement uses TRBV2 and TRBJ1-2, with TRBD1 matching over 8 bases. CDR3 sequence: CASTPDTDRGRYGYTF. The CDR3 DNA reads as TGTGCCAGCACCCCGGACACAGACAGGGGTCGGTATGGCTACACCTTC.